This record covers a single T cell receptor beta chain. Its cognate antigen is unknown. The sample is drawn from a study of T cell responses to AZD1222 COVID-19 vaccine. Findings of the study overall: At 160-218 and 743-854, vaccine-associated CD4 TCRs were dominant, and they spanned spike.

Sequencing was performed with immunoSEQ multiplex PCR; in TCRdb, only in-frame clones are kept and a portion is missing. The sample gives fewer than 150,000 clones, around 86% of which show up once; around 1.2% is in the top ten. V lost 5 bases and J lost 5; bases outside the gene matches: 8. The CDR3 has 15 residues. CDR1 MNHEY and CDR2 SMNVEV come from the germline V gene (reference sequence). The TCR was taken from an adult in good health. The rearrangement joins TRBV27 to TRBJ1-2, with 10 bases lining up with TRBD1. Sequenced material: peripheral blood, taken on day 0 of AZD1222 vaccination. DNA of the CDR3: TGTGCCAGCAGTCCCGAGGACAGGGGGGTTTATGGCTACACCTTC. As protein: CASSPEDRGVYGYTF.